These 5 T cell receptor beta chains share one sample of origin, sequenced in a study of post-analysis software for immune sequencing data. General study points: TRBV5-6, TRBV5-1 and TRBV20-1 belonged to a set of a few TRBV segments that were more frequent in patients than controls.

Unique-molecular-identifier-tagged TCR beta cDNA libraries were used. One entry per CDR3 protein results from TCRdb running MiXCR on the PCR reads. The sample holds hundreds of thousands of distinct CDR3 sequences, around 40% seen once. No cognate antigen is known for these TCRs. Sample: blood. Every receptor here comes from a girl aged 5-17 years with multiple sclerosis.

This clonotype was found a few times. The CDR3 loop is CSVVSPSSYNEQFF. Here the CDR3 DNA reads TGCAGCGTTGTATCCCCGAGCTCCTACAATGAGCAGTTCTTC. The chain uses TRBV29-1 and TRBJ2-1, with D unclear. The CDR3 is 14 amino acids. V was pared by 4 bases and J by 0 bases, with 10 bases between. The germline gives CDR1 SQVTM, CDR2 ANQGSEA.

The J gene is TRBJ2-1, the V gene TRBV6-5; possibly TRBD1 or TRBD2 for D (7 bases each). The V gene's germline CDR1 is MNHEY and CDR2 SVGAGI. The CDR3 spans 14 residues. The V end lost 6 bases, the J end lost 3 bases, and 12 bases lay between the germline ends. In DNA form, the CDR3 reads TGTGCCAGCAGGAAGCGGGACAGCTACAATGAGCAGTTCTTC. As protein: CASRKRDSYNEQFF.

This rearrangement joins TRBV4-1 to TRBJ2-5; D possibly corresponds to TRBD2 (5 bases). The J call may be wrong; the DNA end is better matched by TRBJ2-7. Germline V gene lookup returns CDR1 MGHRA and CDR2 YSYEKL. This CDR3 is 15 amino acids long. The CDR3 coding sequence is TGCGCCAGCAGCCGAACTAGTCTAGTAACCTACGAGCAGTACTTC. It yields the protein CASSRTSLVTYEQYF.

For this clonotype: Compared with germline, one end of the junction differs, possibly owing to a read error. The genes are TRBV14 and TRBJ2-1, with D perhaps matching TRBD1 (5 bases). Germline V CDR1 and CDR2: SGHDN, FVKESK. The CDR3 extends over 13 amino acids. CDR3 bases: TGTGTCAGCAGCCAAGGGGACTACAATGAGCAGTTCTTC. Translated, it gives CVSSQGDYNEQFF. The variable domain in full, with the rest retrieved from reference TRBV14 and TRBJ2-1, is EAGVTQFPSHSVIEKGQTVTLRCDPISGHDNLYWYRRVMGKEIKFLLHFVKESKQDESGMPNNRFLAERTGGTYSTLKVQPAELEDSGVYFCVSSQGDYNEQFFGPGTRLTVL.

There are a few counts of this clonotype. The chain couples TRBV28 to TRBJ2-7; TRBD1 aligns across 7 bases. The germline V gene encodes CDR1 MDHEN and CDR2 SYDVKM. J was trimmed by 3 bases and V by 7 bases; bases with no gene match: 15. This CDR3 is built from 16 residues. The CDR3 DNA sequence: TGTGCCAGCACTTCCCCGCCCGGGACAGACATCTACGAGCAGTACTTC. Translation gives CASTSPPGTDIYEQYF. Full variable domain (outside the CDR3, taken from reference TRBV28 and TRBJ2-7): DVKVTQSSRYLVKRTGEKVFLECVQDMDHENMFWYRQDPGLGLRLIYFSYDVKMKEKGDIPEGYSVSREKKERFSLILESASTNQTSMYLCASTSPPGTDIYEQYFGPGTRLTVT.